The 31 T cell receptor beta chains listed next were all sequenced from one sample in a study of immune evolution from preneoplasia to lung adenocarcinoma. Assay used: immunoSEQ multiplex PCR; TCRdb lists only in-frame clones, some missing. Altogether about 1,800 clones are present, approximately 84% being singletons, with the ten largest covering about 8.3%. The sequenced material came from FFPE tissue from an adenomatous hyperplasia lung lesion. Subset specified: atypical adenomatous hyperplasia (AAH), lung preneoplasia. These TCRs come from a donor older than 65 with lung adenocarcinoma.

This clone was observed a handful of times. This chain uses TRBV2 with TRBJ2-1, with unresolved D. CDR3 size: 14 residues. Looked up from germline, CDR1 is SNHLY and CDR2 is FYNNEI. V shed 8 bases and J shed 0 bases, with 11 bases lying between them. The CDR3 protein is CASLTDSSYNEQFF. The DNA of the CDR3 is TGTGCCAGCTTAACGGATAGCTCCTACAATGAGCAGTTCTTC.

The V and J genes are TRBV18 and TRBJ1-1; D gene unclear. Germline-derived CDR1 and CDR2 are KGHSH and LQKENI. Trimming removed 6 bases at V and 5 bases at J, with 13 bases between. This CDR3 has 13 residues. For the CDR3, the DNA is TGTGCCAGCTCCCAGACCGTGGGGACTGAAGCTTTCTTT. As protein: CASSQTVGTEAFF.

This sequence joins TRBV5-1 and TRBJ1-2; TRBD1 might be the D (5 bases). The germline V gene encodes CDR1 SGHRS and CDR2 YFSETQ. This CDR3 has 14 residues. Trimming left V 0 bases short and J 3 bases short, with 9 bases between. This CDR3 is CASSLEGEHYGYTF. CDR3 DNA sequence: TGCGCCAGCAGCTTGGAAGGGGAACACTATGGCTACACCTTC.

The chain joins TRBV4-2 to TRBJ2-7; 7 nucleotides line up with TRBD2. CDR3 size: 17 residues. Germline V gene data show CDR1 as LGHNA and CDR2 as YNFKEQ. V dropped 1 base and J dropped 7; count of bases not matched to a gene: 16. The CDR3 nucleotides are TGTGCCAGCAGCCAAGTCCTCTATACTAGCGAGGAAGGGGAGCAGTACTTC. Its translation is CASSQVLYTSEEGEQYF.

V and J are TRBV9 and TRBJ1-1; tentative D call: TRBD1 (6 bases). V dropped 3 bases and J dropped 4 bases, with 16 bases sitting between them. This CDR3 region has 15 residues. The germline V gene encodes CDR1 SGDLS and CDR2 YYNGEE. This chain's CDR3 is CASSAGQWSATEAFF. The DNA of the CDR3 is TGTGCCAGCAGCGCAGGACAGTGGTCGGCCACTGAAGCTTTCTTT.

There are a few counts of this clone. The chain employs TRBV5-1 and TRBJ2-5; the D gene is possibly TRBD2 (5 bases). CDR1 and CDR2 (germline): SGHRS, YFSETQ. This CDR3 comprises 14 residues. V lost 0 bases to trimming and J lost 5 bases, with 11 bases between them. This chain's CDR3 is CASSLEAGLETQYF. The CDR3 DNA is TGCGCCAGCAGCTTGGAGGCTGGACTTGAGACCCAGTACTTC.

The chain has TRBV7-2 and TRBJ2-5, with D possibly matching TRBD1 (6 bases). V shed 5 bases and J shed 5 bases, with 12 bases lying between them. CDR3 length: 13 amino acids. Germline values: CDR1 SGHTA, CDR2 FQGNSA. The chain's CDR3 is CASSTPGVETQYF. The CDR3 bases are TGTGCCAGCAGCACTCCAGGGGTGGAGACCCAGTACTTC.

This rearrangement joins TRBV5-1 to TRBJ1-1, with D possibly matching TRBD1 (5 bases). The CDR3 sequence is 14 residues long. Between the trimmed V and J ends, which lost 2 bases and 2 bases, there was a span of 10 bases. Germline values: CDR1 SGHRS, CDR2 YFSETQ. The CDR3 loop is CASSLRTLNTEAFF. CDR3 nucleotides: TGCGCCAGCAGCTTAAGGACACTTAACACTGAAGCTTTCTTT.

In DNA, the CDR3 is TGTGCCTGGAGTGAGTGGGGGGGTGGTGCGCAGTATTTT. It codes for CAWSEWGGGAQYF. The chain joins TRBV30 to TRBJ2-3; 7 bases match TRBD2. The V segment lost 1 base and the J segment 10 bases; nucleotides outside the gene matches: 8. The CDR3 runs to 13 residues. Germline V gene sequence: CDR1 GTSNPN, CDR2 SVGIG (reference sequence). The full variable domain, rest sourced from reference TRBV30 and TRBJ2-3, is SQTIHQWPATLVQPVGSPLSLECTVEGTSNPNLYWYRQAAGRGLQLLFYSVGIGQISSEVPQNLSASRPQDRQFILSSKKLLLSDSGFYLCAWSEWGGGAQYFGPGTRLTVL.

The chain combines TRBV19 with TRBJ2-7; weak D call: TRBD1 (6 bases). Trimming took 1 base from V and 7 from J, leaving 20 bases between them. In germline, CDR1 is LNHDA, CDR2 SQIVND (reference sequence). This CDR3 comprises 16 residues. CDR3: CASSIGDTPAQAEQYF. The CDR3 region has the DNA TGTGCCAGTAGTATAGGGGACACTCCCGCTCAAGCAGAGCAGTACTTC.

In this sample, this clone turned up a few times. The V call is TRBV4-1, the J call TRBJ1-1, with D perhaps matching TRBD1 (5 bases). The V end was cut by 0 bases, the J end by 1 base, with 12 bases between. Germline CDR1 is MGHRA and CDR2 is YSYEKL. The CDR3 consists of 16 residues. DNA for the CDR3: TGCGCCAGCAGCCAAGAAGGTCCAGGGAAGAACACTGAAGCTTTCTTT. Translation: CASSQEGPGKNTEAFF.

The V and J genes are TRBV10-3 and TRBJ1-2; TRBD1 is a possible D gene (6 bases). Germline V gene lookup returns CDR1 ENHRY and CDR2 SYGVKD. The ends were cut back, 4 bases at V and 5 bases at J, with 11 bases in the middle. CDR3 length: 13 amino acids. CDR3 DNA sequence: TGTGCCATCAGTGGAAAGGGGGAGTATGGCTACACCTTC. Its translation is CAISGKGEYGYTF.

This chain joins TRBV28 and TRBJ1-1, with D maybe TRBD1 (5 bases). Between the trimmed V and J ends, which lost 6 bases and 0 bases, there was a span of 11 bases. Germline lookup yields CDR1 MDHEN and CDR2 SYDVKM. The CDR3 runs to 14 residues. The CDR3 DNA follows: TGTGCCAGCAGGTCCCCGGGACTGAACACTGAAGCTTTCTTT. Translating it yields CASRSPGLNTEAFF.

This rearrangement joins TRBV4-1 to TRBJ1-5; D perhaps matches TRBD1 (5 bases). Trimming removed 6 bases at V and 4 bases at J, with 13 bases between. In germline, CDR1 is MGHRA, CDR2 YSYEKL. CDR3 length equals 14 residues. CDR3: CASSDGTPNQPQHF. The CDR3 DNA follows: TGCGCCAGCAGTGACGGGACTCCTAATCAGCCCCAGCATTTT.

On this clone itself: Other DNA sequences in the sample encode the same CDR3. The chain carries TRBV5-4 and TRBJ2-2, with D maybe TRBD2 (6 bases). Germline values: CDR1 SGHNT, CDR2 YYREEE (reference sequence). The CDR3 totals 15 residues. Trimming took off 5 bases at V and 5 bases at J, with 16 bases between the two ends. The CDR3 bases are TGTGCCAGCAGATCAAGCGGAAGCGGGACCGGGGAGCTGTTTTTT. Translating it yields CASRSSGSGTGELFF.

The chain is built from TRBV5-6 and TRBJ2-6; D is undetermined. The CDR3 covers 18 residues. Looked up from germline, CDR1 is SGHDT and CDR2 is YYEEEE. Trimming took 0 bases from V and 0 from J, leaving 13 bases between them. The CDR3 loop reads CASSLVAGFGSGANVLTF. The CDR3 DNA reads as TGTGCCAGCAGCTTGGTTGCCGGATTTGGCTCTGGGGCCAACGTCCTGACTTTC.

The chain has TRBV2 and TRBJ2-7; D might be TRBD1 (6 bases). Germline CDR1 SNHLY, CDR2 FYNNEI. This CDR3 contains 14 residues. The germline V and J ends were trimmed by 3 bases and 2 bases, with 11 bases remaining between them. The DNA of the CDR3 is TGTGCCAGCAGTGAGACCCAGGGGCCCTACGAGCAGTACTTC. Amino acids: CASSETQGPYEQYF.

The CDR3 nucleotides are TGTGCCAGCAGCCCACCGGGAATCGCCTATGGCTACACCTTC. It codes for CASSPPGIAYGYTF. The chain joins TRBV5-4 to TRBJ1-2, with D unclear. This CDR3 has 14 amino acids. Germline CDR1 reads SGHNT; CDR2 reads YYREEE (reference sequence). Trimming pared 4 bases from V and 4 bases from J, leaving 14 bases between.

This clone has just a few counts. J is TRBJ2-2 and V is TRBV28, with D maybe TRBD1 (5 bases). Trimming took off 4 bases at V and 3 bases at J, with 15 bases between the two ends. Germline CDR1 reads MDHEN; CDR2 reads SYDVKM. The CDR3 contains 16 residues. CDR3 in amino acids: CASSSPATRDTGELFF. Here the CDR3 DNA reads TGTGCCAGCAGTTCCCCCGCGACCAGGGACACCGGGGAGCTGTTTTTT.

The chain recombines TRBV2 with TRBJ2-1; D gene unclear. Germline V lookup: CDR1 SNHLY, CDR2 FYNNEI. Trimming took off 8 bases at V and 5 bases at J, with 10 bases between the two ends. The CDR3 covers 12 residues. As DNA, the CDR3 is TGTGCCAGCGGGCCTCCGAACAATGAGCAGTTCTTC. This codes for CASGPPNNEQFF.

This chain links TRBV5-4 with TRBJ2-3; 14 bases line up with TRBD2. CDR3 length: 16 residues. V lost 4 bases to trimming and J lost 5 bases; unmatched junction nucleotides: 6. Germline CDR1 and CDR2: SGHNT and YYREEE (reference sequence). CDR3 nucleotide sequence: TGTGCCAGCAGCCCCGGGACTAGCGGGAGCGTAGATACGCAGTATTTT. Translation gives CASSPGTSGSVDTQYF.

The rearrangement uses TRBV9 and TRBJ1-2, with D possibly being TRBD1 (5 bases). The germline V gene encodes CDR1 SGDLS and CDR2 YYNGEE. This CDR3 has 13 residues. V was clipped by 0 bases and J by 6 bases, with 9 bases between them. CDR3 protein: CASSVDVGDGYTF. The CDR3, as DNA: TGTGCCAGCAGCGTAGACGTAGGGGATGGCTACACCTTC.

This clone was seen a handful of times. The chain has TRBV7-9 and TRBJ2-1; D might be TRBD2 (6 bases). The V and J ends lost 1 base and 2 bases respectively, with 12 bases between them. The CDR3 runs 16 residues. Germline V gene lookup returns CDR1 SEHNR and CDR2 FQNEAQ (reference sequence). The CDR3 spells CASSLVAGLPYNEQFF. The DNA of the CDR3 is TGTGCCAGCAGCTTAGTGGCGGGATTACCCTACAATGAGCAGTTCTTC. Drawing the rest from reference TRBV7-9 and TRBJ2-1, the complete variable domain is DTGVSQNPRHKITKRGQNVTFRCDPISEHNRLYWYRQTLGQGPEFLTYFQNEAQLEKSRLLSDRFSAERPKGSFSTLEIQRTEQGDSAMYLCASSLVAGLPYNEQFFGPGTRLTVL.

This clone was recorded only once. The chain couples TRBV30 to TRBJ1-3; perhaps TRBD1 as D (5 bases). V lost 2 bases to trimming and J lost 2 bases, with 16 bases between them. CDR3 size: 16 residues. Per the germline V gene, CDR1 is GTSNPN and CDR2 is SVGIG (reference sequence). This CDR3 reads CAWSFTGGVTGNTIYF. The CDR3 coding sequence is TGTGCCTGGAGTTTTACAGGAGGAGTCACTGGAAACACCATATATTTT. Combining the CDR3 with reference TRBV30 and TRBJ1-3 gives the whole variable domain SQTIHQWPATLVQPVGSPLSLECTVEGTSNPNLYWYRQAAGRGLQLLFYSVGIGQISSEVPQNLSASRPQDRQFILSSKKLLLSDSGFYLCAWSFTGGVTGNTIYFGEGSWLTVV.

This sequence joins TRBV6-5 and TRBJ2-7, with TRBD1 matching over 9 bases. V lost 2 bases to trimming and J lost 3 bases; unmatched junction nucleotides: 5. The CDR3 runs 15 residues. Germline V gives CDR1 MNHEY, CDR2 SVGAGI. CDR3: CASSYRQGVYYEQYF. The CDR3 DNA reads TGTGCCAGCAGTTACAGACAGGGGGTTTACTACGAGCAGTACTTC.

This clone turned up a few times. This CDR3 reads CATSRDTLAGSSTDTQYF. The CDR3 DNA sequence: TGTGCCACCAGCAGAGATACTTTAGCGGGATCTAGCACAGATACGCAGTATTTT. The chain is built from TRBV15 and TRBJ2-3, with 8 bases identical to TRBD2. Trimming at V came to 0 bases and at J to 0 bases, leaving 8 bases not matched to a gene. The CDR3 totals 18 residues. Germline V gives CDR1 LNHNV, CDR2 YYDKDF (reference sequence).

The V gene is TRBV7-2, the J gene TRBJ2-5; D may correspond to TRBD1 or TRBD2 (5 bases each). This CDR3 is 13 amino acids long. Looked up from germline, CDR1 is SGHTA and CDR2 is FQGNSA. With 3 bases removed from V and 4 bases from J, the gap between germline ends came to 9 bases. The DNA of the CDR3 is TGTGCCAGCAGCTTGGGGGTGCGAGAGACCCAGTACTTC. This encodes CASSLGVRETQYF.

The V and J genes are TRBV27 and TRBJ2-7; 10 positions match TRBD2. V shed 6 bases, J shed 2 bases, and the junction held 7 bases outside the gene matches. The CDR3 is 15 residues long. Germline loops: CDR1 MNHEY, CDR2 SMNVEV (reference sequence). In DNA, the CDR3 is TGTGCCAGCAGAAAACTAGCGGGGCCCACCTACGAGCAGTACTTC. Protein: CASRKLAGPTYEQYF.

The DNA of the CDR3 is TGTGCCAGCAGTATGGGGACAGGGAGGGGTGGCTACACCTTC. This encodes CASSMGTGRGGYTF. This chain joins TRBV27 and TRBJ1-2; 9 bases map to TRBD1. The CDR3 is 14 amino acids. Per the germline V gene, CDR1 is MNHEY and CDR2 is SMNVEV (reference sequence). V was pared by 5 bases and J by 7 bases, with 8 bases of the junction left unmatched.

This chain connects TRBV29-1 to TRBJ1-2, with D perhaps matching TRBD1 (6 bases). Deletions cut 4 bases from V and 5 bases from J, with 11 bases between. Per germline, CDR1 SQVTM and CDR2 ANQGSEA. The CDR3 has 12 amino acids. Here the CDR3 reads CSVATGAYGYTF. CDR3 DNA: TGCAGCGTTGCCACGGGGGCATATGGCTACACCTTC.

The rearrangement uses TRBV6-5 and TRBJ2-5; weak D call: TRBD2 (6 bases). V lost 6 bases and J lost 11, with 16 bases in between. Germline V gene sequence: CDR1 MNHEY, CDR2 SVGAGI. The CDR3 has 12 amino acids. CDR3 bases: TGTGCCAGCAGGGGATTACGCGGGGAGCAGTACTTC. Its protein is CASRGLRGEQYF.